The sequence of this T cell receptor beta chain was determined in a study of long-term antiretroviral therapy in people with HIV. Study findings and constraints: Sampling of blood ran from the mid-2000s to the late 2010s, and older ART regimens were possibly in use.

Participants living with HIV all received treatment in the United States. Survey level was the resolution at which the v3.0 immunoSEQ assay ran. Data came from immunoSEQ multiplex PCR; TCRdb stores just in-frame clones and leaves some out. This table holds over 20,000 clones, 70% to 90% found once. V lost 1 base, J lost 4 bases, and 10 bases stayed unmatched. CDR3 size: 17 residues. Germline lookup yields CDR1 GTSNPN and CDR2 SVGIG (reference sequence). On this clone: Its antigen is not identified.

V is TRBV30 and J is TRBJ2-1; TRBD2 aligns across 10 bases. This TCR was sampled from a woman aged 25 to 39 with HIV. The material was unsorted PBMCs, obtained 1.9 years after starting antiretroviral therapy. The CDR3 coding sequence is TGTGCCTGGAGTGCAAATCTAGCGGGGGCCTCATACAATGAGCAGTTCTTC. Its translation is CAWSANLAGASYNEQFF.